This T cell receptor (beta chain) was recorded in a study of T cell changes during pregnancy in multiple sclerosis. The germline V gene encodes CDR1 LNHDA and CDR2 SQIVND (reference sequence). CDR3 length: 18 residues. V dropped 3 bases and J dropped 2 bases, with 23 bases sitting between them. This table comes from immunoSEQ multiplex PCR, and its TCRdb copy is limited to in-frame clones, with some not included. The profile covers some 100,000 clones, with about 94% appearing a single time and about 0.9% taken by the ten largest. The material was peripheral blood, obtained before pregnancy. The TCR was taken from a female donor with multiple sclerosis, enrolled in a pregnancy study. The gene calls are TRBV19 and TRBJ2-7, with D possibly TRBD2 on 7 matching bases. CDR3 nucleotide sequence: TGTGCCAGTAGTATTACATCGCTCAGGCAGGGGACTACCTACGAGCAGTACTTC. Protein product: CASSITSLRQGTTYEQYF.